These T cell receptor beta chains were read from a single sample in a study of OX40 agonist ivuxolimab in advanced cancers. Repertoires were generated with immunoSEQ multiplex PCR, while TCRdb's copy carries only in-frame clones and drops some. Of tens of thousands of clones in the sample, approximately 86% were seen once. The sequencing used CD4+ or CD8+ T cells sorted from blood, collected in a trial of the OX40 agonist ivuxolimab. The receptor set was obtained from an adult with an advanced solid tumor such as melanoma, head and neck, liver or kidney cancer. Both conserved end residues are part of each CDR3. D genes are given only for firm matches. Expanded clones are given a class, and other clones once, few, many or no size at all.

j_call	v_call	cdr3_length	d_call	clone_size	cdr3_aa	cdr3_nt
TRBJ2-5	TRBV5-1	15	.	.	CASSLRGRRGETQYF	TGCGCCAGCAGCTTGAGGGGACGTAGGGGAGAGACCCAGTACTTC
TRBJ1-3	TRBV9	14	TRBD1	.	CASSADRGRNTIYF	TGTGCCAGCAGCGCCGACAGGGGTAGAAACACCATATATTTT
TRBJ2-3	TRBV7-3	15	TRBD1	.	CASSQQGAPGDTQYF	TGTGCCAGCAGCCAACAGGGGGCGCCGGGAGATACGCAGTATTTT
TRBJ2-1	TRBV9	16	TRBD1	.	CASSVGRGQGGNEQFF	TGTGCCAGCAGCGTAGGGAGAGGACAGGGTGGGAATGAGCAGTTCTTC
TRBJ2-3	TRBV14	15	TRBD1	.	CASSQGQGATDTQYF	TGTGCCAGCAGCCAGGGACAGGGGGCCACGGATACGCAGTATTTT
TRBJ1-2	TRBV9	13	TRBD1	once	CASSVSRQGGYTF	TGTGCCAGCAGCGTATCGCGACAGGGAGGCTACACCTTC
TRBJ2-2	TRBV19	13	TRBD2	.	CASSVREGGELFF	TGTGCCAGTAGTGTTAGGGAGGGCGGGGAGCTGTTTTTT
TRBJ2-7	TRBV7-9	15	.	.	CASSQEMTASYEQYF	TGTGCCAGCAGCCAAGAAATGACCGCGAGCTACGAGCAGTACTTC
TRBJ1-1	TRBV29-1	14	TRBD1	once	CSVEGTGTNTEAFF	TGCAGCGTTGAGGGGACAGGGACGAACACTGAAGCTTTCTTT
TRBJ1-2	TRBV7-8	14	TRBD1	.	CASSLGQGSVGYTF	TGTGCCAGCAGCTTAGGACAGGGGTCGGTTGGCTACACCTTC
TRBJ2-2	TRBV27	13	.	.	CASSFSRTGELFF	TGTGCCAGCAGTTTTAGCAGGACCGGGGAGCTGTTTTTT
TRBJ2-5	TRBV6-1	15	.	.	CASSPPVGGKETQYF	TGTGCCAGCAGCCCCCCAGTTGGCGGTAAAGAGACCCAGTACTTC
TRBJ2-3	TRBV9	14	.	.	CASSVVGGGDTQYF	TGTGCCAGCAGCGTAGTCGGGGGAGGCGATACGCAGTATTTT
TRBJ2-2	TRBV6-5	15	TRBD1	.	CASSYETGGTGELFF	TGTGCCAGCAGTTATGAGACAGGGGGCACCGGGGAGCTGTTTTTT
TRBJ1-2	TRBV7-2	14	.	.	CASSLGHRPYGYTF	TGTGCCAGCAGCTTGGGGCATCGGCCCTATGGCTACACCTTC
TRBJ2-7	TRBV27	14	.	once	CASSDSSWVQEQYF	TGTGCCAGCAGTGACTCCTCCTGGGTCCAGGAGCAGTACTTC
TRBJ2-6	TRBV15	18	.	.	CATSRDRAGYSGANVLTF	TGTGCCACCAGCAGAGATCGGGCCGGATACTCTGGGGCCAACGTCCTGACTTTC
TRBJ2-4	TRBV9	16	TRBD2	.	CASSPLAGVAKNIQYF	TGTGCCAGCAGCCCCCTAGCGGGGGTAGCCAAAAACATTCAGTACTTC
TRBJ2-2	TRBV5-4	14	.	.	CASGSPGNTGELFF	TGTGCCAGCGGTTCCCCGGGGAACACCGGGGAGCTGTTTTTT
TRBJ2-7	TRBV7-8	14	TRBD1	once	CASSPRDSSYEQYF	TGTGCCAGCAGCCCACGGGACAGTTCATACGAGCAGTACTTC
TRBJ2-7	TRBV6-4	15	.	.	CASSEGVGRPYEQYF	TGTGCCAGCAGTGAAGGAGTGGGGCGGCCCTACGAGCAGTACTTC
TRBJ2-6	TRBV5-1	16	.	.	CASSLEDSTGANVLTF	TGCGCCAGCAGCTTAGAGGACAGCACTGGGGCCAACGTCCTGACTTTC
TRBJ2-5	TRBV7-9	15	TRBD2	.	CASSHEGAGQETQYF	TGTGCCAGCAGCCACGAGGGAGCGGGACAAGAGACCCAGTACTTC
TRBJ2-6	TRBV5-6	16	.	.	CASSSDTNSGANVLTF	TGTGCCAGCAGCTCGGACACAAACTCTGGGGCCAACGTCCTGACTTTC
TRBJ2-1	TRBV19	15	.	.	CASSMFADSYNEQFF	TGTGCCAGTAGTATGTTCGCTGACTCCTACAATGAGCAGTTCTTC
TRBJ2-1	TRBV29-1	8	.	.	CSVPGQFF	TGCAGCGTCCCCGGGCAGTTCTTC
TRBJ1-2	TRBV6-9	14	TRBD1	once	CASSYFGQGYGYTF	TGTGCCAGCAGTTACTTTGGACAGGGCTATGGCTACACCTTC
TRBJ1-1	TRBV7-9	15	.	few	CASSPWGGADTEAFF	TGTGCCAGCAGTCCATGGGGGGGCGCGGACACTGAAGCTTTCTTT
TRBJ2-5	TRBV4-1	15	TRBD2	.	CASSQSGTSVETQYF	TGCGCCAGCAGCCAGTCCGGGACTAGCGTGGAGACCCAGTACTTC
TRBJ2-7	TRBV4-1	13	.	few	CASSPDIYYEQYF	TGCGCCAGCAGCCCGGACATTTACTACGAGCAGTACTTC
TRBJ1-5	TRBV28	14	.	.	CASSLGGGSQPQHF	TGTGCCAGCAGTTTGGGAGGCGGAAGTCAGCCCCAGCATTTT
TRBJ1-2	TRBV5-5	13	.	.	CASSAGETYGYTF	TGTGCCAGCAGCGCGGGCGAGACCTATGGCTACACCTTC
TRBJ1-1	TRBV5-6	13	.	.	CASSLGWRTEAFF	TGTGCCAGCAGCTTGGGGTGGCGAACTGAAGCTTTCTTT
TRBJ1-1	TRBV9	15	.	.	CASSVAGWGGTEAFF	TGTGCCAGCAGCGTAGCTGGATGGGGCGGCACTGAGGCTTTCTTT
TRBJ2-2	TRBV6-5	16	TRBD2	.	CASSYLAGVDTGELFF	TGTGCCAGCAGTTACCTAGCGGGGGTGGACACCGGGGAGCTGTTTTTT
TRBJ1-1	TRBV27	14	.	.	CASIISHGGTEAFF	TGTGCCAGCATTATTAGTCATGGGGGCACTGAAGCTTTCTTT
TRBJ2-1	TRBV27	17	.	.	CASSLTGVGIHNNEQFF	TGTGCCAGCAGTTTAACCGGGGTTGGAATCCATAACAATGAGCAGTTCTTC
TRBJ1-1	TRBV6-5	16	.	.	CASSYRALPTNTEAFF	TGTGCCAGCAGTTATAGGGCACTTCCTACGAACACTGAAGCTTTCTTT
TRBJ2-1	TRBV5-5	15	TRBD1	.	CASLWGWTGVDEQFF	TGTGCCAGTTTATGGGGCTGGACAGGGGTGGATGAGCAGTTCTTC
TRBJ1-3	TRBV6-6	12	.	.	CASLNSGNTIYF	TGTGCCAGCCTAAACTCTGGAAACACCATATATTTT